This T cell receptor beta chain derives from a study of T cells in Graves' hyperthyroidism and ophthalmopathy. Study results and caveats: In validation, the model predicted ophthalmopathy. These predictions came a median roughly six months before onset. Ophthalmopathy was told apart from stable hyperthyroidism by a 13 V-J model.

TCR beta CDR3 regions were amplified from RNA. The HTBI primer set served for first-round RT-PCR of the TCR CDR3. TCRdb recomputed calls from the multiplex PCR reads with MiXCR, one row per CDR3 protein. Altogether 250,000 to 300,000 distinct CDR3 sequences are present, roughly an eighth being singletons, with the ten largest covering approximately 7.9%. The CDR3 runs to 17 residues. The germline V and J ends were trimmed by 3 bases and 2 bases, with 19 bases remaining between them. CDR1 is SGHVS and CDR2 is FQNEAQ in the germline V gene. Diagnosis rested on symptoms, serum thyroxine and TRAb, thyroid ultrasound, and orbital computed tomography. In its sample, this clonotype was seen many times. The antigen remains unidentified.

The origin of this receptor is a woman aged 40 to 55 with Graves' hyperthyroidism. The sequenced sample was blood. J is TRBJ2-5 and V is TRBV7-8; maybe TRBD1 (5 bases). CDR3 region: CASSFGWQGRNQETQYF. As DNA, the CDR3 is TGTGCCAGCAGCTTTGGATGGCAGGGCAGGAATCAAGAGACCCAGTACTTC.